This record concerns one T cell receptor (beta chain) sequence. This record comes from a study of T cell changes during pregnancy in multiple sclerosis. Method: immunoSEQ multiplex PCR; TCRdb's copy keeps in-frame clones and lacks some. The data show 75,000 to 80,000 clones, roughly 95% seen once. V was clipped by 5 bases and J by 7 bases; unmatched bases: 10. Germline V lookup: CDR1 SGHTA, CDR2 FQGNSA. The CDR3 has 15 amino acids. This sequence joins TRBV7-2 and TRBJ1-1; TRBD1 agrees at 10 bases. This receptor was obtained from a female donor in good health, enrolled as a control in a pregnancy study. The specimen was peripheral blood, collected in the second trimester of pregnancy. The CDR3 coding sequence is TGTGCCAGCAGCCGACAGGGGGCGGGGAGGGTTGAAGCTTTCTTT. Translation: CASSRQGAGRVEAFF.